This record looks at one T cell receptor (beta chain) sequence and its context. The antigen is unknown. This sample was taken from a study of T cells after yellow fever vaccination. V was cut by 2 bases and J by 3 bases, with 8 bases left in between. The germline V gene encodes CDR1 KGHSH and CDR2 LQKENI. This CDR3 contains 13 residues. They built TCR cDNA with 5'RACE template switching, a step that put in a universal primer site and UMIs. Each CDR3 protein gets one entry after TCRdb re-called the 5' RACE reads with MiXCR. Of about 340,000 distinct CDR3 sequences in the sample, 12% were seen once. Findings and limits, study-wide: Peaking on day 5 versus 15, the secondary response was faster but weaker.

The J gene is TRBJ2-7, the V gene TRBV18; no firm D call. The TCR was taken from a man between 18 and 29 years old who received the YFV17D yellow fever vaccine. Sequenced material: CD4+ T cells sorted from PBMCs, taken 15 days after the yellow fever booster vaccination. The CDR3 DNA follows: TGTGCCAGCTCACCAACGAGTGTCTACGAGCAGTACGTC. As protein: CASSPTSVYEQYV.